This is a list of T cell receptor beta chains from one sample in a study of identical twins. TCRdb reanalysed the 5' RACE reads using MiXCR and keeps one entry per CDR3 protein. The data contain roughly 690,000 distinct CDR3 sequences, 5.5% to 7.5% of them seen just once; the ten biggest clones take up approximately 1.6%. The material sequenced was naive T cells sorted from blood. The receptors come from a man aged 18 to 35 in good health. CDR3s leave out the opening cysteine and the closing phenylalanine or tryptophan.

CDR3 length,V gene,CDR3 protein
12,TRBV27,ASGLAGSSYEQY
14,TRBV24-1,ATSDSGTVSNQPQH
13,TRBV5-5,ASSFTGGDYNEQF
11,TRBV27,ASRAPIGLQLF
13,TRBV5-6,ASSLGGGDNNEQF
14,TRBV9,ASSVSGRSAQETQY
12,TRBV4-1,ASSQRTPSGGQF
12,TRBV6-1,ASRMEVNTGELF
9,TRBV7-9,ASSPQEEQY
14,TRBV5-1,ASSLHAGTVGETQY
12,TRBV6-1,ASSVRDRSGEQF
14,TRBV7-2,ASSLDPGQGTYEQY